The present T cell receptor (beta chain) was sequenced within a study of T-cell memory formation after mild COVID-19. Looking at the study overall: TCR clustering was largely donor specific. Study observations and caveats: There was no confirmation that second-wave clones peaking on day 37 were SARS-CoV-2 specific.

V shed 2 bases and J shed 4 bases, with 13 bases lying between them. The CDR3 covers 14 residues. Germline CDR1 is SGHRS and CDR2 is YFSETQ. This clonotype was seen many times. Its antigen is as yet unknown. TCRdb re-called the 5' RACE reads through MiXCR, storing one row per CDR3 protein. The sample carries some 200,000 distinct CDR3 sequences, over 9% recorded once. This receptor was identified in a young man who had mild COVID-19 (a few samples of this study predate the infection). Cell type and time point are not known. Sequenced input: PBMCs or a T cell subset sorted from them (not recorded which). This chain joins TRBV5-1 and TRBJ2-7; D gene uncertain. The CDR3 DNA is TGCGCCAGCAGCTTTGTCCCAGGAATTTACGAGCAGTACTTC. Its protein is CASSFVPGIYEQYF.